This entry is about one T cell receptor (beta chain). Per the original data handling: Reference gene primer amplification in the assay estimated nucleated cell counts. Repertoires were generated with immunoSEQ multiplex PCR, while TCRdb's copy carries only in-frame clones and drops some. V, J and clone size are those of that table, while D and trimming were read from the DNA. The data show fewer than 150,000 clones, around three quarters seen once. This entry belongs to a study of blood T cell repertoires in COVID-19. Whole-study context: Samples of COVID-19 (acute and convalescent) were obtained from the United States, Italy and Spain. PBMCs, B-cell-depleted T cells, or T cells were the source of the cDNA or gDNA that made up the material.

Sequencing was carried out using peripheral blood. The source of this sequence is a human donor in a cohort sampled during active COVID-19.

CDR3 bases: TGTGCCAGCTCACCACCGACTGGGCAAGAGACCCAGTACTTC. Encoded protein: CASSPPTGQETQYF. This sequence joins TRBV18 and TRBJ2-5; unclear D gene. The ends were cut back, 0 bases at V and 2 bases at J, with 7 bases in the middle. Germline loops: CDR1 KGHSH, CDR2 LQKENI. The CDR3 sequence is 14 residues long.